These 18 T cell receptor beta chains came from one sample sequenced in a study of blood T cell repertoires in COVID-19. The repertoire was sequenced with immunoSEQ multiplex PCR; TCRdb's copy has only in-frame clones and lacks some. This sample yields 150,000 to 200,000 clones, of which 65% to 85% are seen a single time; approximately 7.6% belongs to the top ten. Sequencing was performed on PBMCs or T cells enriched from blood (not recorded which). All receptors derive from a man aged 40-49 years who had recovered from COVID-19.

This clone turned up a few times. The V and J genes are TRBV5-1 and TRBJ2-3; 9 bases align to TRBD1. V lost 4 bases, J lost 5 bases, and 8 bases stayed unmatched. The germline V gene encodes CDR1 SGHRS and CDR2 YFSETQ. CDR3 length equals 15 residues. CDR3 residues: CASSIGQGTGDTQYF. CDR3 nucleotides: TGCGCCAGCAGCATAGGACAGGGGACAGGAGATACGCAGTATTTT.

V and J are TRBV28 and TRBJ1-5, with 7 bases identical to TRBD1. After removal of 6 bases from V and 3 bases from J, the junction contained 5 bases not matched to a gene. The CDR3 totals 14 residues. Germline V gene sequence: CDR1 MDHEN, CDR2 SYDVKM. This CDR3 is CASRPGQLNQPQHF. The CDR3 DNA sequence: TGTGCCAGCAGACCGGGACAGCTCAATCAGCCCCAGCATTTT.

This chain connects TRBV6-5 to TRBJ2-2; D might be TRBD2 (5 bases). CDR3 length equals 15 residues. CDR1 and CDR2 from the germline V gene are MNHEY and SVGAGI. V was clipped by 7 bases and J by 7 bases, with 19 bases between them. In DNA, the CDR3 is TGTGCCAGCAAATCAAGAGGGATGGTCGGCGGGGAGCTGTTTTTT. It specifies CASKSRGMVGGELFF.

The chain has TRBV9 and TRBJ2-2; a weak D match, TRBD1 (6 bases). This CDR3 contains 17 residues. CDR1 and CDR2 (germline): SGDLS, YYNGEE. V lost 3 bases, J lost 0 bases, and 15 bases lay in between. As DNA, the CDR3 is TGTGCCAGCAGCGCCCTTCCCGGGACAACGAACACCGGGGAGCTGTTTTTT. Its protein is CASSALPGTTNTGELFF.

This clone showed up just a few times. The chain has TRBV4-2 and TRBJ1-1; no clear D gene. Germline values: CDR1 LGHNA, CDR2 YNFKEQ. CDR3 length: 13 amino acids. V was pared by 4 bases and J by 2 bases, with 8 bases between. CDR3 sequence: CASSLELNTEAFF. The CDR3 DNA is TGTGCCAGCAGCCTAGAATTAAACACTGAAGCTTTCTTT.

This chain links TRBV29-1 with TRBJ1-1; possibly TRBD1 for D (6 bases). Germline V gene lookup returns CDR1 SQVTM and CDR2 ANQGSEA. The CDR3 has 14 residues. V shed 3 bases and J shed 5 bases, with 16 bases lying between them. CDR3: CSVDGTKTTTEAFF. CDR3 in DNA: TGCAGCGTTGACGGGACAAAGACGACGACTGAAGCTTTCTTT. The entire variable domain, with the rest obtained from reference TRBV29-1 and TRBJ1-1, is as follows: SAVISQKPSRDICQRGTSLTIQCQVDSQVTMMFWYRQQPGQSLTLIATANQGSEATYESGFVIDKFPISRPNLTFSTLTVSNMSPEDSSIYLCSVDGTKTTTEAFFGQGTRLTVV.

The rearrangement uses TRBV5-5 and TRBJ1-6; 9 bases agree with TRBD1. V dropped 5 bases and J dropped 8; count of bases not matched to a gene: 5. Germline-derived CDR1 and CDR2 are SGHKS and YYEKEE (reference sequence). CDR3 size: 14 residues. CDR3 in amino acids: CASSLRDRDSPLHF. The CDR3 coding sequence is TGTGCCAGCAGTCTCCGGGACAGGGATTCACCCCTCCACTTT. Full variable domain (remainder filled in from reference TRBV5-5 and TRBJ1-6): DAGVTQSPTHLIKTRGQQVTLRCSPISGHKSVSWYQQVLGQGPQFIFQYYEKEERGRGNFPDRFSARQFPNYSSELNVNALLLGDSALYLCASSLRDRDSPLHFGNGTRLTVT.

The V gene is TRBV6-5, the J gene TRBJ2-2; TRBD1 matches at 11 bases. This CDR3 is built from 15 residues. V gave up 4 bases and J gave up 6 bases; unmatched junction bases: 4. The germline V gene has CDR1 MNHEY and CDR2 SVGAGI. Here the CDR3 reads CASSFGTGGAGELFF. The CDR3 region has the DNA TGTGCCAGCAGTTTCGGGACAGGGGGGGCCGGGGAGCTGTTTTTT.

The gene calls are TRBV10-2 and TRBJ2-7; weak D call: TRBD2 (6 bases). Per the germline V gene, CDR1 is WSHSY and CDR2 is SAAADI. V lost 4 bases and J lost 0, with 13 bases in between. The CDR3 has 15 amino acids. CDR3 nucleotides: TGCGCCAGCAGTGCAGTGAGGGACTCCTCCTACGAGCAGTACTTC. This codes for CASSAVRDSSYEQYF.

The chain uses TRBV24-1 and TRBJ1-2; TRBD1 agrees at 8 bases. V trimming: 4 bases; J trimming: 8 bases; junction bases outside the gene matches: 8. In germline, CDR1 is KGHDR, CDR2 SFDVKD. The CDR3 extends over 14 amino acids. The CDR3 here is CATSDQGALEGYTF. As DNA, the CDR3 is TGTGCCACCAGTGACCAGGGGGCATTGGAAGGCTACACCTTC.

The chain recombines TRBV25-1 with TRBJ2-7, with TRBD2 identical over 8 bases. Germline CDR1 is MGHDK and CDR2 is SYGVNS. This CDR3 is 17 amino acids long. V trimming: 8 bases; J trimming: 2 bases; junction bases outside the gene matches: 17. The CDR3: CASPEGEGGGPTYEQYF. Written as DNA, the CDR3 is TGTGCCAGCCCAGAAGGGGAGGGCGGGGGGCCCACCTACGAGCAGTACTTC.

The chain uses TRBV6-5 and TRBJ1-4; D is possibly TRBD1 (6 bases). The V gene's germline CDR1 is MNHEY and CDR2 SVGAGI. V gave up 4 bases and J gave up 5 bases, with 14 bases separating them. The CDR3 totals 15 residues. CDR3 bases: TGTGCCAGCAGTTCCACCCACAGGGAAAATGAAAAACTGTTTTTT. Protein: CASSSTHRENEKLFF.

This clone showed up just once. The chain employs TRBV7-9 and TRBJ2-1; tentative D call: TRBD2 (6 bases). The CDR3 contains 18 residues. The ends were cut back, 2 bases at V and 0 bases at J, with 17 bases in the middle. Germline V lookup: CDR1 SEHNR, CDR2 FQNEAQ (reference sequence). The DNA for the CDR3 is TGTGCCAGCAGCTTACTACTGGCGGGGCTTATCTCCTACAATGAGCAGTTCTTC. It codes for CASSLLLAGLISYNEQFF.

The rearrangement uses TRBV11-3 and TRBJ2-2; a weak D match, TRBD2 (6 bases). CDR1 is SGHNT, CDR2 YENEEA, per germline. V lost 4 bases and J lost 4, with 13 bases in between. The CDR3 sequence is 15 residues long. CDR3 nucleotides: TGTGCCAGCAGCTCCGGGACTGCCAGCACCGGGGAGCTGTTTTTT. Its translation is CASSSGTASTGELFF.

V gene TRBV30 combines with J gene TRBJ1-3, with 7 bases fitting TRBD1. The CDR3 sequence is 13 residues long. The trim removed 5 bases at V and 1 base at J, leaving 2 bases unmatched. CDR1 and CDR2 from the germline V gene are GTSNPN and SVGIG (reference sequence). The CDR3 sequence is CAWDRASGNTIYF. CDR3 nucleotide sequence: TGTGCCTGGGACAGGGCTTCTGGAAACACCATATATTTT.

The chain employs TRBV6-5 and TRBJ1-3; the D is unclear. The V gene lost 8 bases and the J gene lost 0 bases, with 14 bases spanning the gap. The CDR3 covers 15 residues. The V gene's germline CDR1 is MNHEY and CDR2 SVGAGI. The DNA of the CDR3 is TGTGCCAGCGGCCATCCGATAAACTCTGGAAACACCATATATTTT. Its translation is CASGHPINSGNTIYF.

The CDR3 is CASSLGGRDPPEQYF. The DNA for the CDR3 is TGTGCCAGCAGCTTGGGAGGCCGAGACCCCCCGGAGCAGTACTTC. This sequence joins TRBV5-6 and TRBJ2-7; D gene uncertain. The CDR3 is 15 amino acids. Per germline, CDR1 SGHDT and CDR2 YYEEEE. Trimming cost V 0 bases and J 7 bases, with 17 bases left between them.

The chain carries TRBV6-5 and TRBJ2-4; unclear D gene. V lost 2 bases and J lost 2, with 13 bases in between. The CDR3 totals 16 residues. Per the germline V gene, CDR1 is MNHEY and CDR2 is SVGAGI. The CDR3 nucleotides are TGTGCCAGCAGTTACGCGGTATCACCCCCCAAAAACATTCAGTACTTC. Encoded protein: CASSYAVSPPKNIQYF.